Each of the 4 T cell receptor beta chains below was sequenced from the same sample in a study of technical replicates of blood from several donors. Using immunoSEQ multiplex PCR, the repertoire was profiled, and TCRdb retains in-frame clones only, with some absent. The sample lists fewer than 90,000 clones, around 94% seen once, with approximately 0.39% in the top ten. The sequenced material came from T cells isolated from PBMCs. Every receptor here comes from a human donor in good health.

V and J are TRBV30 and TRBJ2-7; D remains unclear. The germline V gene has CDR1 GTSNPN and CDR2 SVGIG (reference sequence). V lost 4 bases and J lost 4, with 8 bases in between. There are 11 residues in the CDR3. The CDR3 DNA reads TGTGCCTGGACTAGTCAGTACGAGCAGTACTTC. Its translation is CAWTSQYEQYF.

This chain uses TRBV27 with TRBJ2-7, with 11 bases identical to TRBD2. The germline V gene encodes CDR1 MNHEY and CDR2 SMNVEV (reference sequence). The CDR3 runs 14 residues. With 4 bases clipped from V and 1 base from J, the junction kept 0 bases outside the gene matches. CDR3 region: CASSSSGRSYEQYF. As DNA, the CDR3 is TGTGCCAGCAGTTCTAGCGGGAGGTCCTACGAGCAGTACTTC.

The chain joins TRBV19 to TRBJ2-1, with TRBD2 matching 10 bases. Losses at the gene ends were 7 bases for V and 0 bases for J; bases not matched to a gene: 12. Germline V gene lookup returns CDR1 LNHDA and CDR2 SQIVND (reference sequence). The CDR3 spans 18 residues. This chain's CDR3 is CASTGRLAGISSYNEQFF. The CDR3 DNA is TGTGCCAGTACGGGCAGACTAGCGGGTATTAGCTCCTACAATGAGCAGTTCTTC.

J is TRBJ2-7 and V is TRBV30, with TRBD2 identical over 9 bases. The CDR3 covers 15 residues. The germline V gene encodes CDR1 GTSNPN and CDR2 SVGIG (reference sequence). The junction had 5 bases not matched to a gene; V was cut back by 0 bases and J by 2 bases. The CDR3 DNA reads TGTGCCTGGAGTGTAGGCGGGGGGGCCCCCTACGAGCAGTACTTC. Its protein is CAWSVGGGAPYEQYF.